This T cell receptor (beta chain) was found in a study of blood T cells in healthy people across ages. This clonotype has a single count. Together with a sample-barcoded 5' primer, a J-beta primer mix was included in a second PCR lasting about 7 to 12 cycles. TCRdb fed the 5' RACE reads into MiXCR, producing one record per CDR3 protein. The sample lists roughly 1,500,000 distinct CDR3 sequences; around 36% were seen once. The clonotype comes from a woman aged 25 to 39 in good health. Input material: blood.

The chain's CDR3 is CASSRLAVVKETQYF. CDR3 nucleotides: TGTGCCAGCAGCCGGCTAGCGGTGGTGAAAGAGACCCAGTACTTC. The chain has TRBV5-6 and TRBJ2-5, with 7 bases fitting TRBD2. This CDR3 contains 15 residues. V gave up 4 bases and J gave up 3 bases; unmatched junction bases: 9. Germline lookup yields CDR1 SGHDT and CDR2 YYEEEE.